Sequencing of this T cell receptor beta chain was carried out in a study of blood T cell repertoires in COVID-19. TCRdb's copy holds only in-frame clones and misses some; the assay was immunoSEQ multiplex PCR. The top ten clones hold 3% to 4.5% of a sample with 350,000 or so clones, around 90% of them seen once. The V and J ends lost 5 bases and 6 bases respectively, with 18 bases between them. The CDR3 runs 14 residues. Germline assignment: CDR1 SGDLS and CDR2 YYNGEE. Material for sequencing was peripheral blood. The V and J genes are TRBV9 and TRBJ2-7; possibly TRBD1 for D (5 bases). The receptor's source is a woman aged 55-70 years with COVID-19, enrolled during active disease. The DNA for the CDR3 is TGTGCCAGCAGGGGAACTGACAGTTTCGGCGAGCAGTACTTC. It is translated as CASRGTDSFGEQYF.